This T cell receptor beta chain was recorded in a study of T cells in Graves' hyperthyroidism and ophthalmopathy. Study-level results: Researchers found most expanded thyroid clonotypes above 0.001 in blood as well. The model predicted ophthalmopathy a median roughly 6.5 months before onset.

Exclusion criteria comprised uncontrolled infection, other autoimmune disease, pregnancy or lactation. PBMCs were collected from an approximately 10 ml volume of fresh peripheral blood. V was shortened by 5 bases and J by 2 bases, with 16 bases between the two germline ends. Per the germline V gene, CDR1 is MNHEY and CDR2 is SVGEGT. This CDR3 comprises 15 residues. The source material, RNA transcripts, was used to amplify TCR beta CDR3 regions. A set of HTBI primers served as the primers for a first-round RT-PCR of the TCR CDR3. Each CDR3 protein gets one entry after TCRdb re-called the multiplex PCR reads with MiXCR. Counted here are roughly 550,000 distinct CDR3 sequences, 15% to 20% occurring once; the ten biggest clones make up 25% to 30%. There are many counts of this clonotype. Its cognate antigen is unknown.

Sequencing input: blood. The rearrangement joins TRBV6-2 or TRBV6-3 to TRBJ2-7; D perhaps matches TRBD2 (6 bases). This clonotype originated in a woman aged 25 to 39 with Graves' ophthalmopathy. The CDR3 region has the DNA TGTGCCAGCAGTCTACTTAGCGGAGAAACCTACGAGCAGTACTTC. Translation: CASSLLSGETYEQYF.